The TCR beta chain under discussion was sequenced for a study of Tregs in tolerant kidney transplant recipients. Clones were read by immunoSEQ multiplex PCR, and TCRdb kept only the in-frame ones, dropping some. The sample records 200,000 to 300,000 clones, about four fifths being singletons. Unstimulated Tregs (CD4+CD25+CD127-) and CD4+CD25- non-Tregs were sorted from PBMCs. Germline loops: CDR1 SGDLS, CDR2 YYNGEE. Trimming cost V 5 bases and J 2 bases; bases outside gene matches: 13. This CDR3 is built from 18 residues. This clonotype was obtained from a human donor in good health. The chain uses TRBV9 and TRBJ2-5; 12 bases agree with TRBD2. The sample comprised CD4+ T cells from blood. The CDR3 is CASSLHVGGTSGQETQYF. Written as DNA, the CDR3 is TGTGCCAGCAGTCTCCACGTAGGGGGGACTAGCGGGCAAGAGACCCAGTACTTC.